These T cell receptor beta chains were read from a single sample in a study of OX40 agonist ivuxolimab in advanced cancers. The assay was immunoSEQ multiplex PCR, and TCRdb's table has in-frame clones only and misses some. The repertoire consists of some 54,000 clones, with 88% occurring once and the leading ten covering around 15%. Material: CD4+ or CD8+ T cells sorted from blood, obtained in a trial of the OX40 agonist ivuxolimab. The receptors stem from an adult with an advanced solid tumor such as melanoma, head and neck, liver or kidney cancer. Each CDR3 is given with its conserved first and last residue. D genes are given only for firm matches. Rows give clone size only sometimes, using once, few, many, or a class for an expanded clone.

j_call: TRBJ2-2
clone_size: NA
v_call: TRBV2
d_call: TRBD1
cdr3_aa: CASSSMDRDTGELFF
cdr3_nt: TGTGCCAGCAGTTCAATGGACAGGGATACCGGGGAGCTGTTTTTT

j_call: TRBJ1-6
clone_size: NA
v_call: TRBV4-1
d_call: TRBD1
cdr3_aa: CASSLYGTGDNSPLHF
cdr3_nt: TGCGCCAGCAGCCTCTACGGGACAGGCGATAATTCACCCCTCCACTTT

j_call: TRBJ2-6
clone_size: NA
v_call: TRBV27
d_call: TRBD1
cdr3_aa: CASSGTGRTGANVLTF
cdr3_nt: TGTGCCAGCTCCGGGACAGGGAGGACAGGGGCCAACGTCCTGACTTTC

j_call: TRBJ1-6
clone_size: NA
v_call: TRBV9
d_call: TRBD1
cdr3_aa: CASSLTGVTYNSPLHF
cdr3_nt: TGTGCCAGCAGCCTTACAGGGGTAACCTATAATTCACCCCTCCACTTT

j_call: TRBJ1-1
clone_size: NA
v_call: TRBV19
d_call: TRBD1
cdr3_aa: CASSIADRGNTEAFF
cdr3_nt: TGTGCCAGTAGTATAGCAGACAGGGGGAACACTGAAGCTTTCTTT

j_call: TRBJ1-1
clone_size: NA
v_call: TRBV7-9
d_call: NA
cdr3_aa: CASSLGALGTEAFF
cdr3_nt: TGTGCCAGCAGCTTAGGAGCGCTTGGGACTGAAGCTTTCTTT

j_call: TRBJ1-2
clone_size: NA
v_call: TRBV27
d_call: NA
cdr3_aa: CASSFSIDTHYGYTF
cdr3_nt: TGTGCCAGCAGTTTCTCCATCGACACCCACTATGGCTACACCTTC

j_call: TRBJ1-3
clone_size: NA
v_call: TRBV2
d_call: NA
cdr3_aa: CASSENLGAGNTIYF
cdr3_nt: TGTGCCAGCAGTGAAAATTTGGGGGCTGGAAACACCATATATTTT

j_call: TRBJ1-1
clone_size: NA
v_call: TRBV4-3
d_call: NA
cdr3_aa: CASSQGGGQAFF
cdr3_nt: TGCGCCAGCAGCCAAGGGGGGGGTCAAGCTTTCTTT

j_call: TRBJ2-7
clone_size: few
v_call: TRBV2
d_call: TRBD2
cdr3_aa: CATYSGGSYEQYF
cdr3_nt: TGTGCCACCTATTCGGGAGGATCCTACGAGCAGTACTTC

j_call: TRBJ2-7
clone_size: NA
v_call: TRBV4-2
d_call: NA
cdr3_aa: CASSQVGQQGAYEQYF
cdr3_nt: TGTGCCAGCAGCCAAGTCGGCCAGCAAGGGGCCTACGAGCAGTACTTC

j_call: TRBJ2-2
clone_size: few
v_call: TRBV2
d_call: NA
cdr3_aa: CASQISPGRGTGELFF
cdr3_nt: TGTGCCAGTCAAATAAGTCCGGGTCGAGGGACCGGGGAGCTGTTTTTT

j_call: TRBJ2-7
clone_size: NA
v_call: TRBV9
d_call: TRBD1
cdr3_aa: CASSVDGTEHYEQYF
cdr3_nt: TGTGCCAGCAGCGTAGACGGGACAGAACACTACGAGCAGTACTTC

j_call: TRBJ2-5
clone_size: NA
v_call: TRBV6-5
d_call: NA
cdr3_aa: CASSSVPAGETQYF
cdr3_nt: TGTGCCAGCAGTTCGGTCCCGGCAGGAGAGACCCAGTACTTC

j_call: TRBJ1-2
clone_size: NA
v_call: TRBV13
d_call: NA
cdr3_aa: CASSFQLSLYGYTF
cdr3_nt: TGTGCCAGCAGCTTCCAGCTGAGCCTCTATGGCTACACCTTC

j_call: TRBJ1-1
clone_size: NA
v_call: TRBV9
d_call: NA
cdr3_aa: CASSLGGLNTEAFF
cdr3_nt: TGTGCCAGCAGCCTTGGGGGGCTCAACACTGAAGCTTTCTTT

j_call: TRBJ1-1
clone_size: NA
v_call: TRBV11-3
d_call: TRBD1
cdr3_aa: CASSPGQGAEAFF
cdr3_nt: TGTGCCAGCAGCCCTGGACAGGGCGCTGAAGCTTTCTTT